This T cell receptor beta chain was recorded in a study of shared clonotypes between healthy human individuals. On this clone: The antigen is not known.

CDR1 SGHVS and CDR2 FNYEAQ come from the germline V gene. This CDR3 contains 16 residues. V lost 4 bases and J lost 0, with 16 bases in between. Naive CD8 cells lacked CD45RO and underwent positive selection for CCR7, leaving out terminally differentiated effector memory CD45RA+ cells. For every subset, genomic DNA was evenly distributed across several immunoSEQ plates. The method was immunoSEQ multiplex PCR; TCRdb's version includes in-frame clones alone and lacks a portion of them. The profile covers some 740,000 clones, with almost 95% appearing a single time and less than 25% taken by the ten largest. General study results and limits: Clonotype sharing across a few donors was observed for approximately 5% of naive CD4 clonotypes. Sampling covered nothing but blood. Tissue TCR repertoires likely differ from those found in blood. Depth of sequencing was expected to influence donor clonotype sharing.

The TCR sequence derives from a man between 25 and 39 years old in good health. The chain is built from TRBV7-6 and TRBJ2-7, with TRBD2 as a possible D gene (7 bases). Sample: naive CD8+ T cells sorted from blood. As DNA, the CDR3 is TGTGCCAGCAGCTCCCAAGGGGGGGCCAACTCCTACGAGCAGTACTTC. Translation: CASSSQGGANSYEQYF.